This T cell receptor (beta chain) was captured in a study of molecular identifiers for immune sequencing clone quantification. Germline CDR1 is MNHEY and CDR2 is SVGEGT. This CDR3 has 16 amino acids. Trimming shortened V by 5 bases and J by 5 bases, and 20 bases separated the two germline ends. Note on this clonotype: A read error may explain this, as a much larger clone is one base away.

MiXCR, applied by TCRdb to the PCR reads, yields one record per CDR3 protein. The repertoire consists of about 500,000 distinct CDR3 sequences, with roughly 23% occurring once and the leading ten covering approximately 0.84%. This TCR was sampled from a human donor in good health. Some libraries in this study had Jurkat cell RNA spiked in. Sequencing was performed on naive CD8+ T cells from blood, with Jurkat cell RNA spiked in. Subset specified: FACS-sorted CD8+CD4-CCR7+CD45RA+ naive T cells. The chain couples TRBV6-2 or TRBV6-3 to TRBJ2-3; D may correspond to TRBD1 or TRBD2 (5 bases each). CDR3 region: CASSTGRRVVGDTQYF. The CDR3 nucleotides are TGTGCCAGCAGTACAGGACGGCGGGTCGTAGGAGATACGCAGTATTTT.